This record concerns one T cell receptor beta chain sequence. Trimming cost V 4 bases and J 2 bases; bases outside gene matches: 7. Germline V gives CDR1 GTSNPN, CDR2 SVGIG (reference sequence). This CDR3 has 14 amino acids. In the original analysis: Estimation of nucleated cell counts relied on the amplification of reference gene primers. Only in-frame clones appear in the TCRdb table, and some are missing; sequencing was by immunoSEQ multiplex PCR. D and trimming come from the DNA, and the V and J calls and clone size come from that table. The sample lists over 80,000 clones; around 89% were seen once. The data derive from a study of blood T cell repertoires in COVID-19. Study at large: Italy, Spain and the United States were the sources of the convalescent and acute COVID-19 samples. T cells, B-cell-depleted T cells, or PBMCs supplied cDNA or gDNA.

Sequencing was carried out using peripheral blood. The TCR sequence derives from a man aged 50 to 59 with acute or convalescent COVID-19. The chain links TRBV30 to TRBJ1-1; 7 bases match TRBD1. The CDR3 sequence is CAWNLGQVNTEAFF. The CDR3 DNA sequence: TGTGCCTGGAATTTAGGACAGGTCAACACTGAAGCTTTCTTT.